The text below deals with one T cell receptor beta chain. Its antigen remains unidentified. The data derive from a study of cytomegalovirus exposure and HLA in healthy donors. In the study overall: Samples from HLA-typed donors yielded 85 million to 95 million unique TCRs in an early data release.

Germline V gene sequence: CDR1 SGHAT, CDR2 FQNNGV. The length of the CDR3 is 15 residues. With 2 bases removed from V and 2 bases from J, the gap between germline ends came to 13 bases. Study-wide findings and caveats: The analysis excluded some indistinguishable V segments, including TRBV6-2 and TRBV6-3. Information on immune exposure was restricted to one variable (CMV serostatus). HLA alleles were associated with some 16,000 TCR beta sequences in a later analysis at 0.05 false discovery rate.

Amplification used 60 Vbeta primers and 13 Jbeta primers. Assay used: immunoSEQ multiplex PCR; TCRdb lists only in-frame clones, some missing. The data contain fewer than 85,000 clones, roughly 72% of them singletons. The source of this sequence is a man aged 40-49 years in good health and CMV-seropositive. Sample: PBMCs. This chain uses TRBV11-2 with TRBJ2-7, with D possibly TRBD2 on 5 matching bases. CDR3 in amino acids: CASSLPGNSAYEQYF. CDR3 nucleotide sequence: TGTGCCAGCAGCTTACCGGGAAACTCCGCCTACGAGCAGTACTTC.